Presented here are 2 T cell receptor beta chains from one specimen sequenced in a study of immune characterization of retroperitoneal liposarcoma. TCRdb reprocessed the PCR reads with MiXCR, giving one entry per CDR3 protein. The profile shows roughly 6,800 distinct CDR3 sequences, around 29% of them singletons. Sequenced input: blood. Every receptor here comes from a male donor with retroperitoneal liposarcoma.

By frequency in the sample, this clonotype is medium-sized. The chain links TRBV6-1 to TRBJ2-1, with a possible D match to TRBD2 (7 bases). Germline V gives CDR1 MNHNS, CDR2 SASEGT. V lost 10 bases and J 6 bases, leaving 16 bases between the germline ends. The CDR3 totals 13 residues. CDR3 DNA sequence: TGTGCCACTCGGGGGGCGGGCCCCAATGAGCAGTTCTTC. It yields the protein CATRGAGPNEQFF.

This clonotype is classed as medium-sized. This chain links TRBV7-2 with TRBJ1-1; a possible D gene is TRBD1 (6 bases). The CDR3 totals 15 residues. Trimming stripped 1 base from V and 6 bases from J, with 15 bases between. Per germline, CDR1 SGHTA and CDR2 FQGNSA. In DNA form, the CDR3 reads TGTGCCAGCAGCTTAGTTCAGGGGAGGTATGCTGAAGCTTTCTTT. This sequence encodes CASSLVQGRYAEAFF. The full variable domain, in which reference TRBV7-2 and TRBJ1-1 provide the parts outside the CDR3, is GAGVSQSPSNKVTEKGKDVELRCDPISGHTALYWYRQSLGQGLEFLIYFQGNSAPDKSGLPSDRFSAERTGGSVSTLTIQRTQQEDSAVYLCASSLVQGRYAEAFFGQGTRLTVV.